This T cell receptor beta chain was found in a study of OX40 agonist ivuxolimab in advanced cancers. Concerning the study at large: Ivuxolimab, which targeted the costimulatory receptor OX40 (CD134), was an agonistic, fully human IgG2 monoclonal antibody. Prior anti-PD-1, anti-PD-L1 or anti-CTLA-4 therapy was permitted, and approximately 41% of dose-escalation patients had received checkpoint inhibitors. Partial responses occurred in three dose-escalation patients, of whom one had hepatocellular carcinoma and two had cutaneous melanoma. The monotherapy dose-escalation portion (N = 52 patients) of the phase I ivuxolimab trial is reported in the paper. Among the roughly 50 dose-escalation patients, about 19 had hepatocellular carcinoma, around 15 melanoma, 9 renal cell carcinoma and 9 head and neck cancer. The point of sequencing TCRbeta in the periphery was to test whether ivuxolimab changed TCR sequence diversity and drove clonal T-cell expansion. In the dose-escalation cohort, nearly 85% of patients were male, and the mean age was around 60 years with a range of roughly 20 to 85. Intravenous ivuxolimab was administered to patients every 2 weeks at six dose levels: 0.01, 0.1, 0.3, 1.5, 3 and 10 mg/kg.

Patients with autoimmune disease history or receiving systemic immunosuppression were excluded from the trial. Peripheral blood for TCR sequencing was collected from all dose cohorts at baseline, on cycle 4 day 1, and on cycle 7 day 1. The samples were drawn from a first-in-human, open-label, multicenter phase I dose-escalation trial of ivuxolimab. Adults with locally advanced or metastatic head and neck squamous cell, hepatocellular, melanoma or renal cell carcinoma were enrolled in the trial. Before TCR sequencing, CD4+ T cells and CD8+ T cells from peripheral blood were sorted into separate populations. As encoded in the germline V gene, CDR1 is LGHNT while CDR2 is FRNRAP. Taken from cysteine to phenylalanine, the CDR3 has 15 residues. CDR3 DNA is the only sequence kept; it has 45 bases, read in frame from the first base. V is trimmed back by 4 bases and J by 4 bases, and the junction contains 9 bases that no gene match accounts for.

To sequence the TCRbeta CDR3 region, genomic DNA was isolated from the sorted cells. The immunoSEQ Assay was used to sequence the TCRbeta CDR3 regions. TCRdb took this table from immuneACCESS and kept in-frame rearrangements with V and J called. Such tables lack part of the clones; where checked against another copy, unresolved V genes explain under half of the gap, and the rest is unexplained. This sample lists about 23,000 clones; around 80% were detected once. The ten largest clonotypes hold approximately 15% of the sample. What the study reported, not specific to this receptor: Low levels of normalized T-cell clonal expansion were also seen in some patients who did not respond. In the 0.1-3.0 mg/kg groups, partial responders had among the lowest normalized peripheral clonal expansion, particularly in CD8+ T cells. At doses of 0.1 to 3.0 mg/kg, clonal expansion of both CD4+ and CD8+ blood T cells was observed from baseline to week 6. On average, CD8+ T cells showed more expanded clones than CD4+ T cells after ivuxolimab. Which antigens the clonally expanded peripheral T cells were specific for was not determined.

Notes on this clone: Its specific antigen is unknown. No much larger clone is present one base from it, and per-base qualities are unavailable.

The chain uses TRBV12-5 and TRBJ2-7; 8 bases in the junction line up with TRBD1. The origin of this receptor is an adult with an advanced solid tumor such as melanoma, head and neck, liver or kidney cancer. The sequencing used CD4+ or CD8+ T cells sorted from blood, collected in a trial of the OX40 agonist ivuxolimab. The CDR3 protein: CASGSWTGKAYEQYF. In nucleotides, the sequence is TGTGCTAGTGGTTCCTGGACAGGGAAAGCTTACGAGCAGTACTTC.